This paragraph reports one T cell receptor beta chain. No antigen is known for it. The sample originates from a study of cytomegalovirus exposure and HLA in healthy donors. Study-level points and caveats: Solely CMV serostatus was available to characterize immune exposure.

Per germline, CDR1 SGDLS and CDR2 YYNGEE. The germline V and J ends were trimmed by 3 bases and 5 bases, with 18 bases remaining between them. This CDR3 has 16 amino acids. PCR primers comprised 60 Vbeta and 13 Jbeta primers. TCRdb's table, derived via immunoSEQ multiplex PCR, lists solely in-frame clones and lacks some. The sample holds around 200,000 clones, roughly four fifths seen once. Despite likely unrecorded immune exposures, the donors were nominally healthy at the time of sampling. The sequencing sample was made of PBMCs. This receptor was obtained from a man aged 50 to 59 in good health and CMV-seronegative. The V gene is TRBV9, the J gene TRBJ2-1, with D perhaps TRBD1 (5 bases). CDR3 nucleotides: TGTGCCAGCAGCGGGCCCGCGCGGACACCAAACAATGAGCAGTTCTTC. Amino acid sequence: CASSGPARTPNNEQFF.